The sample holds many counts of the clone carrying this T cell receptor (beta chain). The data derive from a study of T cells after yellow fever vaccination. The CDR3 extends over 15 amino acids. Trimming shortened V by 7 bases and J by 1 base, and 18 bases separated the two germline ends. Germline V gene lookup returns CDR1 SQVTM and CDR2 ANQGSEA. Each CDR3 protein gets one entry after TCRdb re-called the 5' RACE reads with MiXCR. The sample carries hundreds of thousands of distinct CDR3 sequences, approximately 13% recorded once. This TCR derives from a man aged 25 to 40 who received the YFV17D yellow fever vaccine. The V and J genes are TRBV29-1 and TRBJ2-3; D may be TRBD2 (5 bases). Sequenced here: PBMCs, sampled on the day of the yellow fever booster vaccination. CDR3 amino acids: CSESRPSGGTDTQYF. The CDR3 DNA sequence: TGCAGCGAGTCCAGACCCTCCGGGGGCACAGATACGCAGTATTTT.